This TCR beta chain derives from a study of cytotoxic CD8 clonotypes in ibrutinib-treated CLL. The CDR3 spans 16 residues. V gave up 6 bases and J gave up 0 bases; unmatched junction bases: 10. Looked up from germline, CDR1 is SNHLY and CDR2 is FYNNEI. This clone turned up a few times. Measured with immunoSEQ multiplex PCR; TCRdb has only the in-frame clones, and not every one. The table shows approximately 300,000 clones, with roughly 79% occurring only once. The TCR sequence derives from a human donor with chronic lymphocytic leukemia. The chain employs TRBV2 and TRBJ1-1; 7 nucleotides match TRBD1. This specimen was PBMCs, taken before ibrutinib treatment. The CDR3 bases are TGTGCCAGCAGGCTCGGGACAGAGGAACTGAACACTGAAGCTTTCTTT. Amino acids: CASRLGTEELNTEAFF.